The 17 T cell receptor beta chains in this list originate from one sample, sequenced in a study of cytomegalovirus exposure and HLA in healthy donors. The PCR contained 60 Vbeta and 13 Jbeta primers. Clones were sequenced by immunoSEQ multiplex PCR, and TCRdb holds only the in-frame ones, with some missing. The sample includes around 170,000 clones, 75% to 90% of them seen just once. Input material: PBMCs. The receptor source for this set is a woman aged 50 to 65 in good health and CMV-seropositive.

Turning to this clone: Germline and junction disagree at one end, which may indicate a read error. The chain has TRBV5-1 and TRBJ2-2; 9 bases align to TRBD2. CDR1 SGHRS and CDR2 YFSETQ come from the germline V gene. This CDR3 spans 21 amino acids. The CDR3 DNA reads TGCGCCAGCAGCTTGGCCCCTAGCGGGGATACCCAATATGCGAACACCGGGGGGCTGTTTTTT. Its translation: CASSLAPSGDTQYANTGGLFF.

This chain connects TRBV18 to TRBJ2-5; 14 bases line up with TRBD2. The germline V gene has CDR1 KGHSH and CDR2 LQKENI. This CDR3 is built from 17 residues. The junction had 6 bases not matched to a gene; V was cut back by 3 bases and J by 3 bases. The CDR3 DNA sequence: TGTGCCAGCTCACCCCTGACTAGCGGGGGGGCGGAAGAGACCCAGTACTTC. Amino acid sequence: CASSPLTSGGAEETQYF.

CDR3 coding DNA: TGCGCCAGCAGCTTGTTACCGTCGAGCGGGGGTTTTTACGAGCAGTACTTC. Its protein product is CASSLLPSSGGFYEQYF. The chain employs TRBV5-1 and TRBJ2-7; 8 positions agree with TRBD2. V shed 1 base, J shed 4 bases, and the junction held 13 bases outside the gene matches. There are 17 residues in the CDR3. Germline CDR1 SGHRS, CDR2 YFSETQ.

The chain has TRBV9 and TRBJ2-3, with 12 positions matching TRBD2. Germline V lookup: CDR1 SGDLS, CDR2 YYNGEE. Losses at the gene ends were 2 bases for V and 2 bases for J; bases not matched to a gene: 6. The CDR3 sequence is 17 residues long. CDR3 nucleotide sequence: TGTGCCAGCAGCGTGGGACTAGCGGGTATTCCCACAGATACGCAGTATTTT. Translated: CASSVGLAGIPTDTQYF.

V and J are TRBV5-1 and TRBJ1-3; 8 positions match TRBD1. Germline V gene data show CDR1 as SGHRS and CDR2 as YFSETQ. CDR3 length: 13 residues. Trimming took 0 bases from V and 7 from J; bases not matched to a gene: 0. The CDR3 region is CASSLGQGNTIYF. CDR3 nucleotide sequence: TGCGCCAGCAGCTTGGGACAGGGGAACACCATATATTTT.

This chain connects TRBV11-2 to TRBJ1-1; no definite D call. Looked up from germline, CDR1 is SGHAT and CDR2 is FQNNGV. Deletions cut 0 bases from V and 2 bases from J, with 10 bases between. The CDR3 runs to 15 residues. The CDR3 region is CASSLDPSSNTEAFF. The CDR3 DNA reads TGTGCCAGCAGCTTAGATCCTAGCAGTAACACTGAAGCTTTCTTT.

This sequence joins TRBV7-9 and TRBJ2-7; no definite D call. The CDR3 sequence is 12 residues long. The germline CDR1 and CDR2 sequences are SEHNR and FQNEAQ (reference sequence). The V and J ends lost 5 bases and 5 bases respectively, with 10 bases between them. CDR3 DNA: TGTGCCAGCAGCCCGGTCATCGACGAGCAGTACTTC. Translated: CASSPVIDEQYF.

The chain recombines TRBV7-2 with TRBJ1-2; 8 bases line up with TRBD1. This CDR3 region has 14 residues. V lost 4 bases and J lost 8; bases outside the gene matches: 9. The germline V gene encodes CDR1 SGHTA and CDR2 FQGNSA. For the CDR3, the DNA is TGTGCCAGCAGCTCAACCCAGGGGGCGACGGGCTACACCTTC. It is translated as CASSSTQGATGYTF.

This chain links TRBV28 with TRBJ2-6; 8 bases are a match to TRBD2. Germline-derived CDR1 and CDR2 are MDHEN and SYDVKM. The CDR3 has 15 residues. The J segment lost 2 bases and the V segment lost 8 bases, leaving 5 bases of the junction unmatched. The CDR3 spells CASAGGAAGANVLTF. The CDR3, as DNA: TGTGCCAGCGCCGGGGGGGCAGCTGGGGCCAACGTCCTGACTTTC.

V and J are TRBV4-2 and TRBJ1-3; weak D call: TRBD1 (5 bases). The V gene's germline CDR1 is LGHNA and CDR2 YNFKEQ. Trimming took 0 bases from V and 3 from J, leaving 21 bases between them. CDR3 length equals 19 residues. The CDR3 loop is CASSQDSGRTGLGGNTIYF. The CDR3 bases are TGTGCCAGCAGCCAAGATAGCGGGCGAACGGGGCTGGGTGGAAACACCATATATTTT.

The gene calls are TRBV5-5 and TRBJ2-2; 8 positions agree with TRBD1. Germline V gene lookup returns CDR1 SGHKS and CDR2 YYEKEE (reference sequence). There are 16 residues in the CDR3. V gave up 2 bases and J gave up 1 base; unmatched junction bases: 4. The CDR3 coding sequence is TGTGCCAGCAGCTTAGTAGGGACAGGGAACACCGGGGAGCTGTTTTTT. The encoded protein is CASSLVGTGNTGELFF.

The chain carries TRBV9 and TRBJ2-7, with a tentative D call TRBD1 (6 bases). V was trimmed by 0 bases and J by 2 bases, leaving 12 bases between them. This CDR3 has 15 residues. CDR1 and CDR2 (germline): SGDLS, YYNGEE. CDR3 coding DNA: TGTGCCAGCAGCGTAGCTGGGACATCACCCTACGAGCAGTACTTC. Its translation is CASSVAGTSPYEQYF.

The V and J genes are TRBV9 and TRBJ1-6; 8 bases align to TRBD1. Germline V CDR1 and CDR2: SGDLS, YYNGEE. The CDR3 runs 14 residues. Trimming cost V 3 bases and J 7 bases; bases outside gene matches: 3. The CDR3 reads CASSAGGANSPLHF. The CDR3 DNA follows: TGTGCCAGCAGCGCAGGGGGCGCGAATTCACCCCTCCACTTT.

This chain connects TRBV11-2 to TRBJ2-3; a possible D gene is TRBD1 (6 bases). Trimming removed 1 base from V and 2 bases from J, with 10 bases in between. The length of the CDR3 is 15 residues. Germline CDR1 SGHAT, CDR2 FQNNGV. DNA of the CDR3: TGTGCCAGCAGCTTAGGGCAGGGGTACACAGATACGCAGTATTTT. This gives the protein CASSLGQGYTDTQYF. The variable domain in full, with the rest retrieved from reference TRBV11-2 and TRBJ2-3, is EAGVAQSPRYKIIEKRQSVAFWCNPISGHATLYWYQQILGQGPKLLIQFQNNGVVDDSQLPKDRFSAERLKGVDSTLKIQPAKLEDSAVYLCASSLGQGYTDTQYFGPGTRLTVL.

J is TRBJ2-7 and V is TRBV5-4; D unresolved. This CDR3 is 15 amino acids long. Trimming stripped 4 bases from V and 4 bases from J, with 18 bases between. Germline CDR1 SGHNT, CDR2 YYREEE (reference sequence). The CDR3 sequence is CASSPSTQIIYEQYF. Written as DNA, the CDR3 is TGTGCCAGCAGCCCGTCGACACAGATTATTTACGAGCAGTACTTC.

The J gene is TRBJ2-3, the V gene TRBV4-2; 15 bases fit TRBD2. The junction had 8 bases not matched to a gene; V was cut back by 4 bases and J by 3 bases. Germline lookup yields CDR1 LGHNA and CDR2 YNFKEQ. The CDR3 is made up of 18 amino acids. The CDR3 DNA is TGTGCCAGCAGCCCCGGATGGACTAGCGGGGGGGGTACAGATACGCAGTATTTT. Its translation: CASSPGWTSGGGTDTQYF.

The J gene is TRBJ1-1, the V gene TRBV5-1, with TRBD1 identical over 8 bases. The CDR3 is 14 residues long. The V segment lost 6 bases and the J segment 4 bases; nucleotides outside the gene matches: 8. The V gene's germline CDR1 is SGHRS and CDR2 YFSETQ. The DNA for the CDR3 is TGCGCCAGCAAAACCCAGGGGGCGCCCACTGAAGCTTTCTTT. Translation: CASKTQGAPTEAFF.